This note documents a single TCR beta chain sequence. Antigen: not known. Mismatch with germline at one junction end may stem from a read error. A J-beta primer mix and a sample-barcoded 5' primer were used in a second PCR of roughly 7 to 12 cycles. Each CDR3 protein gets one entry after TCRdb re-called the 5' RACE reads with MiXCR. This table has approximately 880,000 distinct CDR3 sequences, around 46% appearing once. The CDR3 is 15 amino acids. The data were obtained in a study of blood T cells in healthy people across ages. About the study: The capture of about one barcoded beta molecule per two T cells was achieved by template switching. Study results and limitations: Aged donors had fewer naive CD4+ cells and lower diversity than long-lived donors.

The authors drew approximately 9 milliliters of peripheral blood from each donor. Researchers report isolating at least 6 million PBMCs per sample. V is TRBV12-3 or TRBV12-4 and J is TRBJ1-2, with unresolved D. Specimen: blood. This receptor was taken from a man aged 25-45 years in good health. CDR3 in amino acids: CASSLEQYLRYGYTF. The DNA for the CDR3 is TGTGCCAGCAGTTTAGAACAGTACCTTAGGTATGGTTACACCTTC.